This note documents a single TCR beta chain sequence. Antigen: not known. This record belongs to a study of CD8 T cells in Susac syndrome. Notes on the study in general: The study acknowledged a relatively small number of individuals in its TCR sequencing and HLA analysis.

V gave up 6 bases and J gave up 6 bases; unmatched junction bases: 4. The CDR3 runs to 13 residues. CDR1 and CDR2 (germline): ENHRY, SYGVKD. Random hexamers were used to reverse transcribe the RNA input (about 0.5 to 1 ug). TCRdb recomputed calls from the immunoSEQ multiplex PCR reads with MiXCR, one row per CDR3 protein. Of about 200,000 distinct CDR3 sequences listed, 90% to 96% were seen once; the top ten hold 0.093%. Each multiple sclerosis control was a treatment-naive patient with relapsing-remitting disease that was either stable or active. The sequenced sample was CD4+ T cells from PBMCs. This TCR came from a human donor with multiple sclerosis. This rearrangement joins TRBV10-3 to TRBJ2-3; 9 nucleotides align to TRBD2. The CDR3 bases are TGTGCCATCAGACTAGCGGGCCCTGATACGCAGTATTTT. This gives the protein CAIRLAGPDTQYF.